This T cell receptor beta chain was sequenced for a study of neurological immune-mediated disorders. This clonotype was counted at least ten times. The CDR3 sequence is 15 residues long. V was shortened by 4 bases and J by 5 bases, with 18 bases between the two germline ends. The germline CDR1 and CDR2 sequences are SGHRS and YFSETQ. The time point is: longitudinal time-point 3. It was from 2 million PBMCs stored at -80 C that the unsorted libraries were obtained. The authors obtained over 200 million TCR-beta sequences from 15-18 subjects per sequencing run. TCRdb used MiXCR to reprocess the 5' RACE reads, holding one entry per CDR3 protein. The table records about 50,000 distinct CDR3 sequences, more than 7% of them present only once.

The clonotype comes from a woman aged 40 to 50 in good health. The chain uses TRBV5-1 and TRBJ1-1; D is possibly TRBD1 (6 bases). The source material was PBMCs. The CDR3 here is CASSPVGGPVTEAFF. The CDR3 region has the DNA TGCGCCAGCAGCCCGGTGGGGGGGCCGGTGACTGAAGCTTTCTTT.